Following are 7 T cell receptor beta chains from one sample sequenced in a study of T cell responses to AZD1222 COVID-19 vaccine (dated by TCRdb to the early 2020s). The label giving this sample's time point can be read as: baseline before first vaccination. Receptors were amplified or captured by the immunoSEQ multiplex PCR assay. This immuneACCESS table, as held by TCRdb, lists in-frame sequences with V and J called but not all clones. Of the missing ones, under half trace to an unresolved V gene in checked studies; the others have no known cause. This sample is represented by 110,000 or so clones; about 82% of them were singletons. The top ten hold over 3% of the sample. The sequences come from peripheral blood, collected on day 0 of AZD1222 vaccination. The source is an adult in good health.

This sequence joins TRBV30 and TRBJ2-7; D gene unclear. Trimming took 3 bases from V and 6 from J, leaving 3 bases between them. From germline, CDR1 is GTSNPN and CDR2 SVGIG (reference sequence). This CDR3 has 9 residues. This CDR3 reads CAWRGEQYF. The CDR3 nucleotides read TGTGCCTGGAGAGGCGAGCAGTACTTC.

The chain has TRBV9 and TRBJ2-3; D is perhaps TRBD1 (7 bases). Germline V CDR1 and CDR2: SGDLS, YYNGEE. V lost 3 bases to trimming and J lost 2 bases, with 13 bases between them. The CDR3 spans 15 residues. Written as DNA, the CDR3 is TGTGCCAGCAGCGCCTCAGGGGGGTTCACAGATACGCAGTATTTT. Translating it yields CASSASGGFTDTQYF.

V gene TRBV6-2 or TRBV6-3 combines with J gene TRBJ2-1, with 9 positions matching TRBD1. This CDR3 comprises 16 residues. Germline loops: CDR1 MNHEY, CDR2 SVGEGT. Germline trimming cut 2 bases from V and 7 bases from J; bases unmatched to any gene: 9. The CDR3 reads CASSYPTGGFYNEQFF. CDR3 DNA: TGTGCCAGCAGTTACCCGACAGGGGGTTTTTATAATGAGCAGTTCTTC.

The V gene is TRBV2, the J gene TRBJ1-3, with D possibly being TRBD1 (5 bases). CDR3 length: 16 residues. Looked up from germline, CDR1 is SNHLY and CDR2 is FYNNEI. Between the trimmed V and J ends, which lost 5 bases and 2 bases, there was a span of 16 bases. CDR3 bases: TGTGCCAGCAGTCTTTCAGCCTCACAGGCTGGAAACACCATATATTTT. Protein: CASSLSASQAGNTIYF.

A note on this clone: One end of the junction is discordant with germline, which a read error may explain. The rearrangement uses TRBV3-1 (or the pseudogene TRBV3-2) and TRBJ2-2; 7 bases line up with TRBD2. Germline V CDR1 and CDR2: LGHDT, YNNKEL (reference sequence). This CDR3 has 11 amino acids. CDR3 sequence: CASSQERGLIF. The CDR3 region has the DNA TGTGCCAGCAGCCAAGAGAGGGGACTAATTTTT.

This sequence joins TRBV2 and TRBJ1-1; 7 positions agree with TRBD1. The V segment lost 5 bases and the J segment 5 bases; nucleotides outside the gene matches: 8. Germline V gene lookup returns CDR1 SNHLY and CDR2 FYNNEI. CDR3 size: 14 residues. The CDR3 protein is CASSSDRVATEAFF. CDR3 nucleotides: TGTGCCAGCAGTTCCGACAGGGTTGCGACTGAAGCTTTCTTT.

The V call is TRBV7-8, the J call TRBJ1-3; D unclear. Trimming shortened V by 5 bases and J by 2 bases, and 13 bases separated the two germline ends. The germline CDR1 and CDR2 sequences are SGHVS and FQNEAQ. The CDR3 sequence is 15 residues long. The CDR3 DNA is TGTGCCAGCAGCCCGCTGGCAGCTCCTGGAAACACCATATATTTT. It encodes CASSPLAAPGNTIYF.